One sample yielded the 4 T cell receptor beta chains listed below, sequenced in a study of shared clonotypes between healthy human individuals. The data were produced by immunoSEQ multiplex PCR, yet TCRdb's version contains in-frame clones alone and is incomplete. The sample includes 2 million to 2.5 million clones, about nine tenths seen only once; the top ten take approximately 0.41%. Sequences were obtained from naive CD4+ T cells from PBMCs. As to subset: CD45RA+ positively selected. These receptors originate from a man younger than 35 in good health. Some clones in this sample may be carry-over from other donors' samples.

This clone has just one count. V is TRBV11-2 and J is TRBJ2-1, with 7 bases fitting TRBD2. This CDR3 contains 16 residues. Germline assignment: CDR1 SGHAT and CDR2 FQNNGV. With V trimmed by 5 bases and J by 1 base, 8 bases remained unmatched. The CDR3, as DNA: TGTGCCAGCAGCCCCAAGCGGGGCCCATCCTACAATGAGCAGTTCTTC. Amino acid sequence: CASSPKRGPSYNEQFF. The entire variable domain, with the rest obtained from reference TRBV11-2 and TRBJ2-1, is as follows: EAGVAQSPRYKIIEKRQSVAFWCNPISGHATLYWYQQILGQGPKLLIQFQNNGVVDDSQLPKDRFSAERLKGVDSTLKIQPAKLEDSAVYLCASSPKRGPSYNEQFFGPGTRLTVL.

With respect to this clone: Other DNA sequences in the sample encode the same CDR3. This chain joins TRBV30 and TRBJ2-3; D uncertain. Germline V gives CDR1 GTSNPN, CDR2 SVGIG (reference sequence). This CDR3 is built from 12 residues. Trimming shortened V by 3 bases and J by 3 bases, and 7 bases separated the two germline ends. CDR3 coding DNA: TGTGCCTGGAGAGGAAATACAGATACGCAGTATTTT. Translating gives CAWRGNTDTQYF. Full variable domain (outside the CDR3, taken from reference TRBV30 and TRBJ2-3): SQTIHQWPATLVQPVGSPLSLECTVEGTSNPNLYWYRQAAGRGLQLLFYSVGIGQISSEVPQNLSASRPQDRQFILSSKKLLLSDSGFYLCAWRGNTDTQYFGPGTRLTVL.

The chain joins TRBV28 to TRBJ2-2, with D possibly TRBD1 on 6 matching bases. Germline CDR1 and CDR2: MDHEN and SYDVKM. V lost 5 bases and J lost 5, with 15 bases in between. The CDR3 length is 15 residues. Here the CDR3 reads CASSQIQTGTGELFF. The CDR3 coding sequence is TGTGCCAGCAGTCAAATCCAAACAGGGACCGGGGAGCTGTTTTTT.

J is TRBJ2-2 and V is TRBV5-1; TRBD1 might be the D (6 bases). Trimming stripped 5 bases from V and 5 bases from J, with 16 bases between. The germline V gene has CDR1 SGHRS and CDR2 YFSETQ. The CDR3 contains 15 residues. CDR3 amino acids: CASRFLRGETGELFF. As DNA, the CDR3 is TGCGCCAGCAGGTTCCTCAGGGGCGAAACCGGGGAGCTGTTTTTT.